Below, 17 T cell receptor beta chains from the same sample are listed, as sequenced in a study of identical twins. In TCRdb, the 5' RACE reads were re-called with MiXCR into one record per CDR3 protein. The data show fewer than 900,000 distinct CDR3 sequences, with approximately 18% seen just once and under 15% held by the top ten. This sample also appeared in a second study, on T cells expressing NK-cell markers.

The sequenced sample was PBMCs. All receptors come from a woman aged 18 to 35 in good health.

Many counts were recorded for this clonotype. V and J are TRBV5-1 and TRBJ2-1; D uncertain. This CDR3 has 15 residues. Trimming took off 0 bases at V and 3 bases at J, with 10 bases between the two ends. Germline CDR1 SGHRS, CDR2 YFSETQ. The CDR3 DNA reads as TGCGCCAGCAGCTTGGGGGCCATATTCTACAATGAGCAGTTCTTC. It is translated as CASSLGAIFYNEQFF.

The chain couples TRBV3-1 to TRBJ1-2; D gene uncertain. The V gene's germline CDR1 is LGHDT and CDR2 YNNKEL (reference sequence). This CDR3 contains 12 residues. Trimming shortened V by 7 bases and J by 7 bases, and 13 bases separated the two germline ends. The CDR3 loop reads CASTNHRGGYTF. As DNA, the CDR3 is TGTGCCAGCACCAACCATCGAGGTGGCTACACCTTC.

This clonotype has only a few counts. This chain connects TRBV3-1 to TRBJ2-1, with D perhaps assigned TRBD1 or TRBD2 (6 bases each). V was trimmed by 0 bases and J by 0 bases, leaving 15 bases between them. This CDR3 is 18 amino acids long. The V gene's germline CDR1 is LGHDT and CDR2 YNNKEL (reference sequence). The CDR3 nucleotides are TGTGCCAGCAGCCAAGACCTTCCGGGGGCAAGCTCCTACAATGAGCAGTTCTTC. The encoded protein is CASSQDLPGASSYNEQFF.

This clonotype turned up a few times. The CDR3 is CASSSWSEQFF. Written as DNA, the CDR3 is TGTGCCAGCAGCTCCTGGTCGGAGCAGTTCTTC. This chain joins TRBV7-8 and TRBJ2-1; D is unresolved. Trimming stripped 4 bases from V and 10 bases from J, with 8 bases between. The CDR3 is 11 amino acids. Germline CDR1 reads SGHVS; CDR2 reads FQNEAQ.

This clonotype was seen a handful of times. The V gene is TRBV12-3 or TRBV12-4, the J gene TRBJ1-1; 7 bases fit TRBD1. CDR3 size: 15 residues. Germline trimming cut 4 bases from V and 1 base from J; bases unmatched to any gene: 6. The CDR3 spells CASSSIDRANTEAFF. The DNA of the CDR3 is TGTGCCAGCAGTTCCATCGACAGGGCGAACACTGAAGCTTTCTTT.

The chain links TRBV20-1 to TRBJ1-5; D unresolved. This CDR3 region has 12 residues. V shed 4 bases and J shed 4 bases, with 8 bases lying between them. The V gene's germline CDR1 is DFQATT and CDR2 SNEGSKA (reference sequence). Written as DNA, the CDR3 is TGCAGTGCTACCGGGGAAAATCAGCCCCAGCATTTT. This gives the protein CSATGENQPQHF.

V usage is TRBV6-1 and J usage is TRBJ2-5; D is uncertain. The CDR3 covers 14 residues. Germline V CDR1 and CDR2: MNHNS, SASEGT. V was shortened by 10 bases and J by 5 bases, with 20 bases between the two germline ends. CDR3 protein: CATSRTSGGETQYF. As DNA, the CDR3 is TGTGCCACCTCAAGGACGTCAGGCGGTGAGACCCAGTACTTC.

V usage is TRBV6-1 and J usage is TRBJ2-7; maybe TRBD2 (5 bases). V was cut by 6 bases and J by 5 bases, with 17 bases left in between. Germline V gives CDR1 MNHNS, CDR2 SASEGT. The CDR3 length is 14 residues. The CDR3 DNA is TGTGCCAGCAGGGCACGGGGTAGGATCCACGAGCAGTACTTC. This codes for CASRARGRIHEQYF.

This clonotype was counted only a few times. The rearrangement uses TRBV27 and TRBJ2-1, with D possibly TRBD1 on 5 matching bases. CDR3 size: 15 residues. CDR1 and CDR2 from the germline V gene are MNHEY and SMNVEV (reference sequence). Trimming removed 7 bases from V and 4 bases from J, with 17 bases in between. The chain's CDR3 is CASNPQGARYNEQFF. The CDR3 nucleotides are TGTGCCAGCAATCCGCAGGGCGCCCGATACAATGAGCAGTTCTTC.

This clonotype was seen a few times. The CDR3 DNA is TGTGCCAGCAGTTTCGAGACGGTTGTCTCCTACAATGAGCAGTTCTTC. This encodes CASSFETVVSYNEQFF. The chain joins TRBV12-3 or TRBV12-4 to TRBJ2-1; D is undetermined. CDR3 length equals 16 residues. Trimming left V 3 bases short and J 0 bases short, with 12 bases between.

This clonotype was seen repeatedly, ten times or more. This chain connects TRBV20-1 to TRBJ2-3; no firm D call. The germline V and J ends were trimmed by 5 bases and 4 bases, with 19 bases remaining between them. Germline V gene sequence: CDR1 DFQATT, CDR2 SNEGSKA (reference sequence). The CDR3 is made up of 15 amino acids. The CDR3 nucleotides are TGCAGTGCTCCCCCCATAGGGTTAGCTGCAGATACGCAGTATTTT. This gives the protein CSAPPIGLAADTQYF.

The J gene is TRBJ2-1, the V gene TRBV12-3 or TRBV12-4, with 10 nucleotides matching TRBD1. The trim removed 7 bases at V and 4 bases at J, leaving 7 bases unmatched. CDR3 size: 15 residues. The CDR3 DNA reads TGTGCCAGCACAAGGGACAGGGGAGATTACAATGAGCAGTTCTTC. As protein: CASTRDRGDYNEQFF.

This sequence joins TRBV5-1 and TRBJ1-6; D call uncertain. Trimming stripped 4 bases from V and 9 bases from J, with 14 bases between. CDR1 is SGHRS, CDR2 YFSETQ, per germline. CDR3 length equals 14 residues. CDR3: CASSPGRSASPLHF. The CDR3 nucleotides read TGCGCCAGCAGCCCGGGGAGATCGGCTTCACCCCTCCACTTT.

The chain uses TRBV5-5 and TRBJ2-3, with D perhaps matching TRBD2 (6 bases). The germline V gene encodes CDR1 SGHKS and CDR2 YYEKEE (reference sequence). The CDR3 spans 17 residues. V was trimmed by 6 bases and J by 2 bases, leaving 22 bases between them. DNA of the CDR3: TGTGCCAGCATCTTTAGCGGTAGCGGACCGAACACAGATACGCAGTATTTT. Translated: CASIFSGSGPNTDTQYF.

The V call is TRBV7-2, the J call TRBJ2-3; 8 nucleotides line up with TRBD2. Looked up from germline, CDR1 is SGHTA and CDR2 is FQGNSA. V was pared by 1 base and J by 5 bases, with 2 bases of the junction left unmatched. There are 14 residues in the CDR3. The CDR3 loop reads CASSLGRGGDTQYF. The CDR3 DNA sequence: TGTGCCAGCAGCTTAGGACGGGGGGGAGATACGCAGTATTTT.

The genes are TRBV7-9 and TRBJ2-1; D is tentatively TRBD1 or TRBD2 (6 bases each). CDR1 and CDR2 from the germline V gene are SEHNR and FQNEAQ (reference sequence). There are 15 residues in the CDR3. V lost 9 bases, J lost 1 base, and 16 bases lay in between. The CDR3 loop reads CASSPGARSYNEQFF. CDR3 bases: TGTGCCAGTTCTCCGGGGGCTAGGTCCTACAATGAGCAGTTCTTC.

The CDR3 DNA is TGTGCCAGCAGCCCAAGCGGGAGGGGGAGTGAGCAGTTCTTC. Residues: CASSPSGRGSEQFF. The chain couples TRBV7-9 to TRBJ2-1; 10 bases line up with TRBD2. CDR3 length: 14 amino acids. Germline values: CDR1 SEHNR, CDR2 FQNEAQ (reference sequence). The J segment lost 9 bases and the V segment lost 5 bases, leaving 7 bases of the junction unmatched.